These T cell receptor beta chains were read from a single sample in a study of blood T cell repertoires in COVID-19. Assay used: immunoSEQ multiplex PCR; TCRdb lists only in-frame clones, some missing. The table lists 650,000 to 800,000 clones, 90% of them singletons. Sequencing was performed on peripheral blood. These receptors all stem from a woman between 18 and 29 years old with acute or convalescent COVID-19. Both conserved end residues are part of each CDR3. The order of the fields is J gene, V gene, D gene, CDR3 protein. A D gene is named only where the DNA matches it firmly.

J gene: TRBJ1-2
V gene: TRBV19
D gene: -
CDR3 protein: CASSIEHGPYGYTF

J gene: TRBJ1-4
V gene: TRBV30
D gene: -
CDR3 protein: CAWSAGDWEKLFF

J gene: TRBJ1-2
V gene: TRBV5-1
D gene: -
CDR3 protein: CASSSESFLGYTF

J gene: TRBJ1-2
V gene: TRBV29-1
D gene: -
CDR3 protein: CSVGSGGYTF

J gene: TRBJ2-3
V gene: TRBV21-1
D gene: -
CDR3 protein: CASSKGSGGETSTDTQYF

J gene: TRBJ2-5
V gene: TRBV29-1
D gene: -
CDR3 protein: CSVRLSETQYF

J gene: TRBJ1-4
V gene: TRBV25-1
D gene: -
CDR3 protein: CASSALEPTNEKLFF

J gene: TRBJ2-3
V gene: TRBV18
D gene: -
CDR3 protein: CASSPEPGDTQYF

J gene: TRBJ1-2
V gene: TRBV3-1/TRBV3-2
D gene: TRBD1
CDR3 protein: CASSQWTGPYGYTF

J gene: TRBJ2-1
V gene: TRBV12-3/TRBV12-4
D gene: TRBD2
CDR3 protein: CASSGDYYNEQFF

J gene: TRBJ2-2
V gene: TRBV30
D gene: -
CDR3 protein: CAWRTRDFHTGELFF

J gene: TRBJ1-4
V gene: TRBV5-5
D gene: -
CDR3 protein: CASSFLQGREKLFF

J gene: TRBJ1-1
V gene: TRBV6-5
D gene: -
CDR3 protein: CAGNRWSNVGEAFF

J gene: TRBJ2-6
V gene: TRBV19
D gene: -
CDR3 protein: CASSIQAGTGANVLTF

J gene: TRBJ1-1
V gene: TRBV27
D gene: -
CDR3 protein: CASSELDRNTEAFF

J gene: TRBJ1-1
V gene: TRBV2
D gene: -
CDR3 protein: CARKSSVNTEAFF